This TCR beta chain is drawn from a study of blood T cell repertoires in COVID-19. Unmatched junction bases numbered 6, after V lost 6 bases and J lost 10 bases. Germline CDR1 and CDR2: LNHDA and SQIVND (reference sequence). The CDR3 loop spans 13 amino acids. Researchers sorted participants into cohorts using their self-reported clinical history. The method was immunoSEQ multiplex PCR; TCRdb's version includes in-frame clones alone and lacks a portion of them. This sample has some 500,000 clones; roughly 90% occur once, and the top ten carry approximately 2%. The rearrangement links TRBV19 to TRBJ1-5; 10 bases align to TRBD1. The clonotype originates from a middle-aged woman who had recovered from COVID-19. The sequenced material came from PBMCs or T cells enriched from blood (not recorded which). CDR3 sequence (DNA): TGTGCCAGTAGCCCGGGACAGGGGCTTCCCCAGCATTTT. Residues: CASSPGQGLPQHF. Using reference TRBV19 and TRBJ1-5 for the parts outside the CDR3, the full variable domain is DGGITQSPKYLFRKEGQNVTLSCEQNLNHDAMYWYRQDPGQGLRLIYYSQIVNDFQKGDIAEGYSVSREKKESFPLTVTSAQKNPTAFYLCASSPGQGLPQHFGDGTRLSIL.